These 20 T cell receptor beta chains were sequenced from one sample in a study of blood T cell repertoires in COVID-19 (dated by TCRdb to about 2020). Preparation of the library involved the immunoSEQ multiplex PCR assay. TCRdb took this table from immuneACCESS and kept in-frame rearrangements with V and J called. Such tables lack part of the clones; where checked against another copy, unresolved V genes explain under half of the gap, and the rest is unexplained. The sample table lists over 200,000 clones, about nine tenths of them with a count of one. The ten largest clones add up to around 6% of the sample. Material: peripheral blood. These receptors came from a man in his sixties who had recovered from COVID-19.

The V and J genes are TRBV15 and TRBJ2-7; TRBD2 matches at 8 bases. From germline, CDR1 is LNHNV and CDR2 YYDKDF (reference sequence). After removal of 2 bases from V and 6 bases from J, the junction contained 3 bases not matched to a gene. The length of the CDR3 is 13 residues. Written as DNA, the CDR3 is TGTGCCACCAGCAGATCTCGGGGGGGCGAGCAGTACTTC. Translating it yields CATSRSRGGEQYF.

This chain links TRBV20-1 with TRBJ2-1, with 7 bases lining up with TRBD2. Trimming cost V 3 bases and J 3 bases; bases outside gene matches: 11. The CDR3 runs 16 residues. Germline V gene lookup returns CDR1 DFQATT and CDR2 SNEGSKA (reference sequence). The CDR3 nucleotides read TGCAGTGCTAGTGGGGGACTACCTATGGTCTACAATGAGCAGTTCTTC. Its translation: CSASGGLPMVYNEQFF.

The chain joins TRBV10-2 to TRBJ2-3; D is perhaps TRBD1 (6 bases). From germline, CDR1 is WSHSY and CDR2 SAAADI. V was pared by 8 bases and J by 0 bases, with 9 bases between. This CDR3 has 13 residues. For the CDR3, the DNA is TGCGCCAGCCGTAGGGGGAGCACAGATACGCAGTATTTT. It encodes CASRRGSTDTQYF.

The chain uses TRBV2 and TRBJ2-5, with TRBD2 as a possible D gene (5 bases). Germline V gene data show CDR1 as SNHLY and CDR2 as FYNNEI. Trimming removed 1 base at V and 8 bases at J, with 26 bases between. This CDR3 contains 18 residues. The CDR3: CASSEGVEVGSKRATQYF. In nucleotides, the CDR3 is TGTGCCAGCAGTGAAGGAGTTGAAGTGGGGTCGAAGAGGGCCACCCAGTACTTC. The full variable domain, in which reference TRBV2 and TRBJ2-5 provide the parts outside the CDR3, is EPEVTQTPSHQVTQMGQEVILRCVPISNHLYFYWYRQILGQKVEFLVSFYNNEISEKSEIFDDQFSVERPDGSNFTLKIRSTKLEDSAMYFCASSEGVEVGSKRATQYFGPGTRLLVL.

This clone was seen more than once but under ten times. The genes are TRBV18 and TRBJ1-5; TRBD1 is a possible D gene (5 bases). V gave up 0 bases and J gave up 6 bases, with 12 bases separating them. Germline CDR1 reads KGHSH; CDR2 reads LQKENI. This CDR3 region has 15 residues. The CDR3, as DNA: TGTGCCAGCTCACCACCGGGGGGATTCTCTCAGCCCCAGCATTTT. It specifies CASSPPGGFSQPQHF.

V gene TRBV4-3 combines with J gene TRBJ1-4, with 9 nucleotides matching TRBD1. Losses at the gene ends were 5 bases for V and 1 base for J; bases not matched to a gene: 5. The CDR3 runs 16 residues. Germline V CDR1 and CDR2: LGHNA, YSLEER. The CDR3 spells CASSLGQGETNEKLFF. In DNA, the CDR3 is TGCGCCAGCAGCTTGGGACAGGGAGAAACTAATGAAAAACTGTTTTTT.

This clone was detected only once. The rearrangement uses TRBV18 and TRBJ1-3; the D is unclear. This CDR3 has 13 amino acids. Germline V gene sequence: CDR1 KGHSH, CDR2 LQKENI. V was pared by 1 base and J by 4 bases, with 5 bases between. CDR3 nucleotide sequence: TGTGCCAGCTCACCACTCCAGGGAAACACCATATATTTT. It yields the protein CASSPLQGNTIYF.

In its sample, this clone was seen a few times. This rearrangement joins TRBV4-3 to TRBJ2-1; 9 bases agree with TRBD1. The CDR3 covers 17 residues. CDR1 is LGHNA and CDR2 is YSLEER in the germline V gene. V was clipped by 3 bases and J by 7 bases; unmatched bases: 13. The CDR3 nucleotides read TGCGCCAGCAGCCATGGGACAGGGTCCGTCCTCGGGAATGAGCAGTTCTTC. The encoded protein is CASSHGTGSVLGNEQFF.

The V gene is TRBV6-2 or TRBV6-3, the J gene TRBJ2-3; 8 bases match TRBD2. This CDR3 has 15 residues. J gave up 4 bases and V 2 bases, and 5 bases lay outside the gene matches. Germline-derived CDR1 and CDR2 are MNHEY and SVGEGT. In DNA, the CDR3 is TGTGCCAGCAGTTACAGCGGGAGAGCTGCAGATACGCAGTATTTT. It specifies CASSYSGRAADTQYF.

This chain links TRBV4-1 with TRBJ2-3; a possible D gene is TRBD1 (6 bases). Germline CDR1 is MGHRA and CDR2 is YSYEKL. Trimming took off 1 base at V and 2 bases at J, with 13 bases between the two ends. The CDR3 consists of 16 residues. The CDR3 coding sequence is TGCGCCAGCAGCCAAGTCGCAGGGGTCGTCACAGATACGCAGTATTTT. This sequence encodes CASSQVAGVVTDTQYF.

V usage is TRBV5-1 and J usage is TRBJ1-1; 7 nucleotides align to TRBD1. The germline V gene has CDR1 SGHRS and CDR2 YFSETQ. V shed 5 bases, J shed 7 bases, and the junction held 14 bases outside the gene matches. The CDR3 is 15 residues long. CDR3 bases: TGCGCCAGCAGTCGTATTACTCCGGGACAGAGTGAAGCTTTCTTT. As protein: CASSRITPGQSEAFF.

The chain uses TRBV7-3 and TRBJ2-3; TRBD2 is a possible D gene (5 bases). This CDR3 comprises 14 residues. Per germline, CDR1 SGHTA and CDR2 FQGTGA. V lost 6 bases to trimming and J lost 1 base, with 11 bases between them. This CDR3 is CASSRLSGTDTQYF. DNA for the CDR3: TGTGCCAGCAGTCGGCTTAGCGGCACAGATACGCAGTATTTT.

This clone was picked up a small number of times. The CDR3 region is CASSLEGRQGSSPLHF. CDR3 nucleotide sequence: TGTGCCAGCAGCCTGGAAGGTCGACAGGGCAGTTCACCCCTCCACTTT. The gene calls are TRBV4-2 and TRBJ1-6, with 7 bases matching TRBD1. Trimming removed 4 bases from V and 9 bases from J; junction bases left unmatched: 12. The CDR3 extends over 16 amino acids. CDR1 is LGHNA and CDR2 is YNFKEQ in the germline V gene.

The V and J genes are TRBV29-1 and TRBJ2-4; D may be TRBD2 (6 bases). Germline V gene lookup returns CDR1 SQVTM and CDR2 ANQGSEA. The CDR3 consists of 13 residues. Trimming took off 7 bases at V and 8 bases at J, with 18 bases between the two ends. The CDR3 loop reads CSGGDSPEDIQYF. As DNA, the CDR3 is TGCAGCGGGGGGGACTCCCCTGAGGACATTCAGTACTTC.

The CDR3 DNA sequence: TGTGCCAGCAGCTTAACACTAGCGGGAGTTAATGAGCAGTTCTTC. Encoded protein: CASSLTLAGVNEQFF. The J gene is TRBJ2-1, the V gene TRBV7-9, with 11 bases aligning to TRBD2. The length of the CDR3 is 15 residues. Unmatched junction bases numbered 4, after V lost 2 bases and J lost 7 bases. CDR1 is SEHNR, CDR2 FQNEAQ, per germline (reference sequence).

This sequence joins TRBV5-1 and TRBJ2-3, with D perhaps matching TRBD2 (6 bases). The CDR3 length is 19 residues. Per germline, CDR1 SGHRS and CDR2 YFSETQ. The V end was cut by 2 bases, the J end by 1 base, with 23 bases between. CDR3 amino acids: CASSFSSAGSSRRTDTQYF. The CDR3 DNA follows: TGCGCCAGCAGCTTTTCCTCCGCGGGGAGCTCTAGACGCACAGATACGCAGTATTTT.

About this clone: At one end, the junction sequence differs from germline, possibly due to a read error. The sample holds other DNA sequences that translate to the same CDR3. The genes are TRBV19 and TRBJ1-2; no definite D call. The CDR3 has 15 amino acids. CDR1 is LNHDA, CDR2 SQIVND, per germline (reference sequence). CDR3 protein: CASSATDSSNYGYTF. The CDR3 nucleotides read TGCGCCAGTAGTGCAACAGATTCATCTAACTATGGCTACACCTTC. Based on the CDR3 plus reference TRBV19 and TRBJ1-2, the full variable domain is DGGITQSPKYLFRKEGQNVTLSCEQNLNHDAMYWYRQDPGQGLRLIYYSQIVNDFQKGDIAEGYSVSREKKESFPLTVTSAQKNPTAFYLCASSATDSSNYGYTFGSGTRLTVV.

A single count supports this clone. V is TRBV12-3 or TRBV12-4 and J is TRBJ2-7; possible D gene TRBD2, 5 bases. V lost 6 bases, J lost 3 bases, and 9 bases lay in between. This CDR3 is 12 amino acids long. The CDR3 DNA sequence: TGTGCCAGCAGCCTGGAGGACTACGAGCAGTACTTC. Translated: CASSLEDYEQYF.

The genes are TRBV20-1 and TRBJ1-1, with D perhaps matching TRBD1 (5 bases). From germline, CDR1 is DFQATT and CDR2 SNEGSKA (reference sequence). Trimming stripped 3 bases from V and 1 base from J, with 9 bases between. CDR3 size: 13 residues. The CDR3, as DNA: TGCAGTGCTAGTCGACAGCCGAACACTGAAGCTTTCTTT. This codes for CSASRQPNTEAFF.

The V call is TRBV18, the J call TRBJ2-7; 12 bases line up with TRBD1. Germline V gene lookup returns CDR1 KGHSH and CDR2 LQKENI. This CDR3 is 15 amino acids long. V was clipped by 5 bases and J by 3 bases; unmatched bases: 5. Written as DNA, the CDR3 is TGTGCCAGCTCAGCCGGGACAGGGGGCTACTACGAGCAGTACTTC. Translation gives CASSAGTGGYYEQYF.